This TCR beta chain was retrieved from a study of T-cell reconstitution after alpha-beta-depleted transplantation in children. There are 14 residues in the CDR3. Trimming stripped 4 bases from V and 4 bases from J, with 12 bases between. TCRbeta library preparation incorporated unique molecular identifiers. TCRdb fed the PCR reads into MiXCR, producing one record per CDR3 protein. This sample yields about 610,000 distinct CDR3 sequences, of which about 10% are seen a single time; less than 5% belongs to the top ten. This clonotype was obtained from a human donor who donated a stem cell graft to a child with acute myeloid leukemia. The genes are TRBV12-3 or TRBV12-4 and TRBJ2-3, with D possibly matching TRBD2 (5 bases). The sequencing used PBMCs from the stem cell graft donor, collected from the stem cell graft. The CDR3 bases are TGTGCCAGCAGTTCTTACCTCGGGGCAGATACGCAGTATTTT. Amino acid sequence: CASSSYLGADTQYF.